This T cell receptor (beta chain) was found in a study of blood T cells in healthy people across ages. Points from the study as a whole: Roughly linear declines in TCR beta diversity per million T cells occurred with age. Naive CD4+ cell counts and diversity both ran higher in long-lived than in aged donors.

Primers used in a second PCR of roughly 7 to 12 cycles were a sample-barcoded 5' primer and a J-beta primer mix. The template-switch adaptor, which had 12 random nucleotides, put a tag on each cDNA molecule. TCRdb processed the 5' RACE reads anew with MiXCR; each CDR3 protein has one entry. The sample carries around 580,000 distinct CDR3 sequences, more than 45% recorded once. Concerning this clonotype: As yet, its antigen is unknown.

Germline values: CDR1 DFQATT, CDR2 SNEGSKA (reference sequence). Between the trimmed V and J ends, which lost 6 bases and 5 bases, there was a span of 19 bases. CDR3 length: 14 residues. The specimen was blood. The chain has TRBV20-1 and TRBJ1-2, with D maybe TRBD1 (6 bases). This TCR was sampled from an older man in good health. CDR3 amino acids: CSAGQPTGVYGYTF. As DNA, the CDR3 is TGCAGTGCAGGACAGCCGACTGGGGTTTATGGCTACACCTTC.